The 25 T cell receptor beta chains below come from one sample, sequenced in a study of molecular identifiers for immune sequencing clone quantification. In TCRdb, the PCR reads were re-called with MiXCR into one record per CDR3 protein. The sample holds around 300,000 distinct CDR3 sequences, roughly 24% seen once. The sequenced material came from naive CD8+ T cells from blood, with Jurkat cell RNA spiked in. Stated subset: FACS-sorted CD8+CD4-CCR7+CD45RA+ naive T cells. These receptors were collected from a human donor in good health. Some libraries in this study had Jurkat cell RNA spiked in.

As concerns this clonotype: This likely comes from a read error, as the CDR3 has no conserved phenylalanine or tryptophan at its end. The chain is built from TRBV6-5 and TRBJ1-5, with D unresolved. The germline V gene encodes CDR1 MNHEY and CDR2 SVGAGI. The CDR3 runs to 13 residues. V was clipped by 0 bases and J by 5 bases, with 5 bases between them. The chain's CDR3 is CASSYSRDQPQHS. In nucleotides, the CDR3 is TGTGCCAGCAGTTACTCGAGGGATCAGCCCCAGCATTCT.

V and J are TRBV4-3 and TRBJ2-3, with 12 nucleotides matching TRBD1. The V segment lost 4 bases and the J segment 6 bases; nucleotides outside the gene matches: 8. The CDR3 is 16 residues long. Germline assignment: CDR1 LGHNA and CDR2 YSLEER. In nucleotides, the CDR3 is TGCGCCAGCAGCCCGGGGACAGGGGGCTTGGGTGATACGCAGTATTTT. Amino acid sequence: CASSPGTGGLGDTQYF.

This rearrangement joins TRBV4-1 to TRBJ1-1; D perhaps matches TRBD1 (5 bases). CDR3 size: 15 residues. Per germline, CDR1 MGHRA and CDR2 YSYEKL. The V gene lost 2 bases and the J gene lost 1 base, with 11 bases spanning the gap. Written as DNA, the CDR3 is TGCGCCAGCAGCCAAAGCAGGGATCCGAACACTGAAGCTTTCTTT. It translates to CASSQSRDPNTEAFF.

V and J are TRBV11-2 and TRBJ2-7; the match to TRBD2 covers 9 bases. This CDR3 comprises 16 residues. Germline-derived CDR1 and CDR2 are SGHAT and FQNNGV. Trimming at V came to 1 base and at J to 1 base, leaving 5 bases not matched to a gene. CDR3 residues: CASSLVGTSYSYEQYF. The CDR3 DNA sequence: TGTGCCAGCAGCTTAGTTGGGACTAGCTATTCCTACGAGCAGTACTTC.

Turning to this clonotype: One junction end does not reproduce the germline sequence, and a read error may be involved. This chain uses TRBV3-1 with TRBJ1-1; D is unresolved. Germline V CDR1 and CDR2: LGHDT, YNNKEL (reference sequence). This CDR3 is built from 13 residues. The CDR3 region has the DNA TGTGCCAACAGCCAAGTTAGCAACACTAAAACTTTCTTT. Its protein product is CANSQVSNTKTFF. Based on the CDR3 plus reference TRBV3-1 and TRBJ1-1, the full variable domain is DTAVSQTPKYLVTQMGNDKSIKCEQNLGHDTMYWYKQDSKKFLKIMFSYNNKELIINETVPNRFSPKSPDKAHLNLHINSLELGDSAVYFCANSQVSNTKTFFGQGTRLTVV.

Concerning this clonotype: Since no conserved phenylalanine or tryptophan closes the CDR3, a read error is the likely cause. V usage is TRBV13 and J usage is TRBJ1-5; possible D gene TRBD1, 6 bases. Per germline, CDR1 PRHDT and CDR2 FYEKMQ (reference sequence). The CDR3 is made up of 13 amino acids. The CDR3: CASSLTGNQRQHV. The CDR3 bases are TGTGCGAGCAGCTTAACAGGGAATCAGCGCCAGCATGTT.

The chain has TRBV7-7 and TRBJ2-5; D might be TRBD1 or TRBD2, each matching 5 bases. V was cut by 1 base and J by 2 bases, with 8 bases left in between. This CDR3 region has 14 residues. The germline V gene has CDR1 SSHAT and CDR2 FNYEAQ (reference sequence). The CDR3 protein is CASSLDWGQETQYF. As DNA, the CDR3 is TGTGCCAGCAGCTTAGATTGGGGGCAAGAGACCCAGTACTTC.

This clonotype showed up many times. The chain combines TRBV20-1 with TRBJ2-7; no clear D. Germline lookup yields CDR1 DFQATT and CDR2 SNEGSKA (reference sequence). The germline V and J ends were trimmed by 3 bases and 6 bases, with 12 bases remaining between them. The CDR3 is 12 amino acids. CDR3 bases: TGCAGTGCTAGGCGAGACCCAAGCGAGCAGTACTTC. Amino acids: CSARRDPSEQYF.

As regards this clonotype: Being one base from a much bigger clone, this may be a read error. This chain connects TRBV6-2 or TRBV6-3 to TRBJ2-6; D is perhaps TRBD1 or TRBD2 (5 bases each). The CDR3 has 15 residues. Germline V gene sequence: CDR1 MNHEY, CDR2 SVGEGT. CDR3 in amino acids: CASTVVGVGAHVLTF. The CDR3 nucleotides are TGTGCCAGCACCGTCGTGGGGGTTGGGGCCCACGTCCTGACTTTC.

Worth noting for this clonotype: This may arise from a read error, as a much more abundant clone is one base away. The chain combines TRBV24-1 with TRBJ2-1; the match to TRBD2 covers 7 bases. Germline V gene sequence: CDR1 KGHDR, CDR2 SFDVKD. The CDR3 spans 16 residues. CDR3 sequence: CATSVTGEGTYNEQVF. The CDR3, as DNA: TGTGCCACCAGTGTCACGGGGGAGGGAACCTACAATGAGCAGGTCTTC.

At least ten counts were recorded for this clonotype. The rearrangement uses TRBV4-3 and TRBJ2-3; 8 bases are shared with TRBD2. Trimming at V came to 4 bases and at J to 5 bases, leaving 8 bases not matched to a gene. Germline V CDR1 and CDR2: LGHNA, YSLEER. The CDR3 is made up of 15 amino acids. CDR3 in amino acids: CASSPGLGGRDTQYF. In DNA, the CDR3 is TGCGCCAGCAGCCCGGGACTAGGGGGTAGAGATACGCAGTATTTT.

The CDR3 loop is CASSLGTAGVTEAFF. The CDR3 DNA reads TGTGCCAGCAGCTTAGGGACAGCCGGGGTCACTGAAGCTTTCTTT. This chain joins TRBV13 and TRBJ1-1, with a weak D call TRBD1 (5 bases). The V gene's germline CDR1 is PRHDT and CDR2 FYEKMQ (reference sequence). Between the trimmed V and J ends, which lost 0 bases and 4 bases, there was a span of 12 bases. The CDR3 has 15 amino acids.

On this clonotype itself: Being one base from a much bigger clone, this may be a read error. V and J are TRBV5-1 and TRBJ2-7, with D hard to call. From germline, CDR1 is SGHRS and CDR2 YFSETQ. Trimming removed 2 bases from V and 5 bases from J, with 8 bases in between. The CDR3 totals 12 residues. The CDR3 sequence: CASSLTEHEQYF. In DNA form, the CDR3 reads TGCGCCAGCAGCTTAACCGAACACGAGCAGTACTTC.

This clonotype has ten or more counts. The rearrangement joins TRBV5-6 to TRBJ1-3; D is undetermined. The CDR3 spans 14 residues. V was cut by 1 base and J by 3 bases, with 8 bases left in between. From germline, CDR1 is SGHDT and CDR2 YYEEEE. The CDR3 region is CASSLLGIGNTIYF. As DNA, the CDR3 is TGTGCCAGCAGCTTGCTTGGGATTGGAAACACCATATATTTT.

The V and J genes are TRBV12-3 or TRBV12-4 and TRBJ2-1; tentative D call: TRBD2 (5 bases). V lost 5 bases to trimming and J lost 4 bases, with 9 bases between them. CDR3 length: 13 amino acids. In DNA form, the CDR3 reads TGTGCCAGCAGTCCCGGGATTTACAATGAGCAGTTCTTC. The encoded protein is CASSPGIYNEQFF.

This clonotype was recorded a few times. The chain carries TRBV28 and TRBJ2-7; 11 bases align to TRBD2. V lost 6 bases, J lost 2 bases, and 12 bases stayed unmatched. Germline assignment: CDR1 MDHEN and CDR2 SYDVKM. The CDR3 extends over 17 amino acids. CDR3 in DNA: TGTGCCAGCAGGTATGGACCGGGACTAGCGGACGCCTACGAGCAGTACTTC. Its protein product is CASRYGPGLADAYEQYF.

The CDR3 protein is CSATDFMLNTDTQYF. CDR3 DNA sequence: TGCAGTGCTACGGATTTCATGCTTAACACAGATACGCAGTATTTT. This rearrangement joins TRBV20-1 to TRBJ2-3, with unresolved D. With 4 bases removed from V and 2 bases from J, the gap between germline ends came to 16 bases. CDR1 and CDR2 from the germline V gene are DFQATT and SNEGSKA (reference sequence). The CDR3 runs 15 residues.

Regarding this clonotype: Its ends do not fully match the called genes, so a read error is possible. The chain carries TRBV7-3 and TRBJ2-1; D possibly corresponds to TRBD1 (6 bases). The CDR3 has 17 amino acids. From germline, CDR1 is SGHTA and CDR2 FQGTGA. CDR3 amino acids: CAGSSTAGTYFDDEQFF. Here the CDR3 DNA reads TGTGCCGGCAGCTCAACCGCCGGGACATACTTTGACGATGAGCAGTTCTTC.

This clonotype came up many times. The CDR3 DNA is TGCAGCGTTGACAGGGGCTACCACACCGGGGAGCTGTTTTTT. Protein product: CSVDRGYHTGELFF. The rearrangement uses TRBV29-1 and TRBJ2-2; tentative D call: TRBD1 (6 bases). The CDR3 is 14 residues long. The germline CDR1 and CDR2 sequences are SQVTM and ANQGSEA. Trimming shortened V by 3 bases and J by 3 bases, and 11 bases separated the two germline ends.

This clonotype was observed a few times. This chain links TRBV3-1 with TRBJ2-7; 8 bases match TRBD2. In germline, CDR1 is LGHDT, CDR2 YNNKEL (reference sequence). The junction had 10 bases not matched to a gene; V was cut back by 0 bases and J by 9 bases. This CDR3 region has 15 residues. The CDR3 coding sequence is TGTGCCAGCAGCCAAGATCTCGGACTAGCCGGAATGCAGTACTTC. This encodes CASSQDLGLAGMQYF.

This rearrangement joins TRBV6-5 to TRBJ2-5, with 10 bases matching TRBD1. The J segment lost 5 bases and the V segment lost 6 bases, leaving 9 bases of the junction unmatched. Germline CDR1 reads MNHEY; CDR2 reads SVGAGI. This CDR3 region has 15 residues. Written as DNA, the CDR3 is TGTGCCAGCAGCCCGGGACAGGGGTATTTTGAGACCCAGTACTTC. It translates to CASSPGQGYFETQYF.

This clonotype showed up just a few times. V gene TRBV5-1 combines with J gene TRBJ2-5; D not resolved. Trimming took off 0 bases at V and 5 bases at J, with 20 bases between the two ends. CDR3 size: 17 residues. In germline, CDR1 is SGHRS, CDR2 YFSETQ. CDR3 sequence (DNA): TGCGCCAGCAGCTTGGCTATATTAGGCCCTACCTCGGAGACCCAGTACTTC. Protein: CASSLAILGPTSETQYF. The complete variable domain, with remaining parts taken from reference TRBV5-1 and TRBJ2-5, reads KAGVTQTPRYLIKTRGQQVTLSCSPISGHRSVSWYQQTPGQGLQFLFEYFSETQRNKGNFPGRFSGRQFSNSRSEMNVSTLELGDSALYLCASSLAILGPTSETQYFGPGTRLLVL.

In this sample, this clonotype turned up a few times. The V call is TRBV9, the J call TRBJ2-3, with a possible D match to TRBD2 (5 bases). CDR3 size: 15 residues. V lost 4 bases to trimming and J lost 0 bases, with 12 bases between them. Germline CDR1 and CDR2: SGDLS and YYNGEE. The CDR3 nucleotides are TGTGCCAGCAGCTATAGCGACATTAGCACAGATACGCAGTATTTT. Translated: CASSYSDISTDTQYF.

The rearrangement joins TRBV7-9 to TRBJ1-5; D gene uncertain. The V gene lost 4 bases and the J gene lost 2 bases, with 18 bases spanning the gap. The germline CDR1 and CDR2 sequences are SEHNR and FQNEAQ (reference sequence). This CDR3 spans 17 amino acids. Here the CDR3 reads CASSSDVPSPGNQPQHF. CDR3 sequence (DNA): TGTGCCAGCAGCTCCGACGTCCCTAGCCCGGGCAATCAGCCCCAGCATTTT.

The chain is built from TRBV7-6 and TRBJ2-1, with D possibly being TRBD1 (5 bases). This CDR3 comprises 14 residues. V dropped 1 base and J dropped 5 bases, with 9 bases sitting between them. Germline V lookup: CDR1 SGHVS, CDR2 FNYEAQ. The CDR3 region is CASSLVSGHNEQFF. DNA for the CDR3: TGTGCCAGCAGCTTAGTTTCAGGGCACAATGAGCAGTTCTTC.